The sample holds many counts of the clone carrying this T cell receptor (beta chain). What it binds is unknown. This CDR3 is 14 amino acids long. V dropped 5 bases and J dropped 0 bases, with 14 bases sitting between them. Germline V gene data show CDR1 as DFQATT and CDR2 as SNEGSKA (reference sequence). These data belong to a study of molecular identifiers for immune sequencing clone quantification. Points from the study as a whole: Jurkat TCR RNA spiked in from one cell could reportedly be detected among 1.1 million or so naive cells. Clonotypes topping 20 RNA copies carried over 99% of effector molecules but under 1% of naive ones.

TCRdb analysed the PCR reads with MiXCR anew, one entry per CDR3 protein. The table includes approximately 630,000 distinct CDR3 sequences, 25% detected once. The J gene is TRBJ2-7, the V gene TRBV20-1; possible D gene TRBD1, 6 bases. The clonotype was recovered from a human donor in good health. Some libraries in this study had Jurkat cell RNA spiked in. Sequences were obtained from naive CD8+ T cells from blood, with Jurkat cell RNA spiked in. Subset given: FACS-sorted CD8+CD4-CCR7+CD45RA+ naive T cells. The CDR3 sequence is CSAPWTDSSYEQYF. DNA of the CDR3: TGCAGTGCTCCCTGGACGGACAGCTCCTACGAGCAGTACTTC.